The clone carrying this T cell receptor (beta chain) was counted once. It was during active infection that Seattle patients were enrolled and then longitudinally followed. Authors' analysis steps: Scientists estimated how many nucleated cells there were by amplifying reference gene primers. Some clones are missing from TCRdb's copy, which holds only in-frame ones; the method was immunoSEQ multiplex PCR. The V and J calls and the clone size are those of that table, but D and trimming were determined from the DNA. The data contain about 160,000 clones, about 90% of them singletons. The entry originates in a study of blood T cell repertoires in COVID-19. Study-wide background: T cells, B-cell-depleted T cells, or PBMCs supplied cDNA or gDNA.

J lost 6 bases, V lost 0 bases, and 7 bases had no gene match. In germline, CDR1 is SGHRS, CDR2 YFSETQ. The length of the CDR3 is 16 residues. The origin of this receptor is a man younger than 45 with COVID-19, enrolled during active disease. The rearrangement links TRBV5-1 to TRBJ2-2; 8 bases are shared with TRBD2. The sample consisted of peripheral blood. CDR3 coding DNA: TGCGCCAGCAGCTTGGAGGGCGGGAGGTCTTCCGGGGAGCTGTTTTTT. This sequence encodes CASSLEGGRSSGELFF.